This T cell receptor beta chain was recovered during a study of blood T cells in healthy people across ages. Study overall: About one barcoded beta molecule was captured per two T cells (by template switching).

PCR was performed a second time for about 6 to 11 cycles using a sample-barcoded 5' primer and a J-beta primer mix. TCRdb passed the 5' RACE reads through MiXCR, listing each CDR3 protein once. The sample holds approximately 680,000 distinct CDR3 sequences; about 30% are singletons and the top ten take 15%. The CDR3 is made up of 16 amino acids. V was pared by 4 bases and J by 0 bases, with 16 bases between. Germline CDR1 SQVTM, CDR2 ANQGSEA. V is TRBV29-1 and J is TRBJ2-1; perhaps TRBD2 as D (6 bases). This receptor was obtained from a woman of 80 years or more in good health. Sequenced material: blood. CDR3 in DNA: TGCAGCGTTGTCCCCGGGGGTGCTGGCTCCTACAATGAGCAGTTCTTC. Its protein is CSVVPGGAGSYNEQFF.